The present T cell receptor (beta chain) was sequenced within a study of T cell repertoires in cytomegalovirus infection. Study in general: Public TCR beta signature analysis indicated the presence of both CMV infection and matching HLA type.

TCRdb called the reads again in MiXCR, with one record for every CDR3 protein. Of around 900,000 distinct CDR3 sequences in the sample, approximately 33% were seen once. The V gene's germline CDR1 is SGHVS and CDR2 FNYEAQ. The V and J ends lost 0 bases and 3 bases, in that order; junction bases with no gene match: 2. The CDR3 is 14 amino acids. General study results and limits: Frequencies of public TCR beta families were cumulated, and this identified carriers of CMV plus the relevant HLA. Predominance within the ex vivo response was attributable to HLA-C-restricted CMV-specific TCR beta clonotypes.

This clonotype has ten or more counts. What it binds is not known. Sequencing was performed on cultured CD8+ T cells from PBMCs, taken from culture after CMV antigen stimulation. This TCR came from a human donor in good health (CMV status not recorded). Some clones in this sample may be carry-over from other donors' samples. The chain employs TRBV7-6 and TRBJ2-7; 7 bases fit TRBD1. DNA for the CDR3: TGTGCCAGCAGCTTAGCCGACAGGGTCTACGAGCAGTACTTC. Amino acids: CASSLADRVYEQYF.